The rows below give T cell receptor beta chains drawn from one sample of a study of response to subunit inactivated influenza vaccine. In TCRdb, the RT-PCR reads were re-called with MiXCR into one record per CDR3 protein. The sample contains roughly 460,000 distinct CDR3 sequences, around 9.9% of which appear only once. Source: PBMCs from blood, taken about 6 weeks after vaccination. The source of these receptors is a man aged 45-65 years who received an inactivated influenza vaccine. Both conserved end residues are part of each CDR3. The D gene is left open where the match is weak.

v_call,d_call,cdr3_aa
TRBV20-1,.,CSAILPRAYNEQFF
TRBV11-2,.,CASSSIRDTGAEKLFF
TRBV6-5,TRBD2,CASSYSSRLARTDTQYF
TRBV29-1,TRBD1,CSVLQGAGDTQYF
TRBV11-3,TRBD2,CASSLDAGRGGEQFF
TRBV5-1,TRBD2,CASSLASGLGPLEQYF
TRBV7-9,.,CASSQYRDTGELFF
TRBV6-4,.,CASSGEPVYAEKQYF
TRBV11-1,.,CASGPEPGEQYF
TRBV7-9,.,CASSLPGTPNTEAFF
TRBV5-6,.,CASSLNRAYTGELFF
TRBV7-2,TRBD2,CASSLVAGGPNEQFF